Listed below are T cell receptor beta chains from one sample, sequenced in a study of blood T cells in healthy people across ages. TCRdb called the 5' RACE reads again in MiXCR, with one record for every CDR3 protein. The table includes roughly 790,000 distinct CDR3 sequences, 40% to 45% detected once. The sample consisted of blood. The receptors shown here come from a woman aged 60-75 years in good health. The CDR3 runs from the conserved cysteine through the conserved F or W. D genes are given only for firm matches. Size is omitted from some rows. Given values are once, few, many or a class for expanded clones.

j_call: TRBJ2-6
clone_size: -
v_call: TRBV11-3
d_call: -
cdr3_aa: CASSSKAGFGANVPTF
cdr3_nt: TGTGCCAGCAGCTCTAAAGCAGGATTCGGGGCCAACGTCCCGACTTTC

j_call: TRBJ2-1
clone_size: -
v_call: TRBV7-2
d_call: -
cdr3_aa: CASSLPPSGYYKEQFF
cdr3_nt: TGTGCCAGCAGCTTACCCCCGAGCGGGTATTACAAGGAGCAGTTCTTC

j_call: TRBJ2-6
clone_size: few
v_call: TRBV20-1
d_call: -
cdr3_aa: CSAVVGGTGANVLTF
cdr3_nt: TGCAGTGCTGTCGTTGGGGGAACTGGGGCCAACGTCCTGACTTTC

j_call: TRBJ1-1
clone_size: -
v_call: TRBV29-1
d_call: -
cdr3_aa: CSVEQLNTEAFF
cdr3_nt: TGCAGCGTTGAGCAGTTGAACACTGAAGCTTTCTTT

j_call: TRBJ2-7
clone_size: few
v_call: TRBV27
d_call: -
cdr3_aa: CASSSTGGGTYEQYF
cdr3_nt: TGTGCCAGCAGTTCTACCGGGGGAGGCACCTACGAGCAGTACTTC

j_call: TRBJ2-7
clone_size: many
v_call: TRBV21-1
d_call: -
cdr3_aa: CASSKLYEQYF
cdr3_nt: TGTGCCAGCAGTAAACTCTACGAGCAGTACTTC

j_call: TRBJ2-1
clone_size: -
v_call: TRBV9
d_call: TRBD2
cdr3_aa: CASSVAQAGGPEQFF
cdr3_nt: TGTGCCAGCAGCGTAGCTCAAGCGGGGGGCCCCGAGCAGTTCTTC

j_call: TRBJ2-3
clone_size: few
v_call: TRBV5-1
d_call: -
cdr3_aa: CASTQSGGSTDTQYF
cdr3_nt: TGCGCCAGCACCCAGAGCGGAGGCAGCACAGATACGCAGTATTTT

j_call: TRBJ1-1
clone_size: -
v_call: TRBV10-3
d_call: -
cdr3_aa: CAISGQSDVGNTEAFF
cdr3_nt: TGTGCCATCAGCGGCCAAAGTGACGTGGGGAACACTGAAGCTTTCTTT

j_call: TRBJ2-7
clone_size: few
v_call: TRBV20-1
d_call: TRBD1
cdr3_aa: CSAARTGQGYEQYF
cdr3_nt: TGCAGTGCTGCACGTACGGGACAGGGTTACGAGCAGTACTTC

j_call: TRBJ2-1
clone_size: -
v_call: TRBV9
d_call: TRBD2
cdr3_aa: CASSVGPRSSGGGAEQFF
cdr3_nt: TGTGCCAGCAGCGTAGGGCCCCGTTCTAGCGGGGGTGGAGCTGAGCAGTTCTTC

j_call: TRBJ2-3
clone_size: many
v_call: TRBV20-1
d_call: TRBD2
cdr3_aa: CSAETQRGSLDTQYF
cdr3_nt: TGCAGTGCCGAGACCCAGCGGGGTAGCCTAGATACGCAGTATTTT

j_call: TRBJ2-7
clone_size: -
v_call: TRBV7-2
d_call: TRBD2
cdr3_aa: CASSGPLGAGDYEQYF
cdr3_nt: TGTGCCAGCAGCGGACCACTGGGAGCGGGAGACTACGAGCAGTACTTC

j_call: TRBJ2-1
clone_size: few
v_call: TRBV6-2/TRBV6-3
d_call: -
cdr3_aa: CASSYLVAESSYNEQFF
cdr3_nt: TGTGCCAGCAGTTACTTGGTAGCGGAGAGCTCCTACAATGAGCAGTTCTTC

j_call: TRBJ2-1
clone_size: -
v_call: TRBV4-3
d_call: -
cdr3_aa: CASSQLDEQFF
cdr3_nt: TGCGCCAGCAGCCAATTGGATGAGCAGTTCTTC

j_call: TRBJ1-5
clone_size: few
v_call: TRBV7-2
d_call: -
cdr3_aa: CASSLSLSSNQPQHF
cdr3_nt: TGTGCCAGCAGCTTGAGTCTGAGCAGCAATCAGCCCCAGCATTTT

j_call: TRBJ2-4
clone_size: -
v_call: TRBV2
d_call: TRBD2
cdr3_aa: CASNLAGAAKNIQYF
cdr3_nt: TGTGCCAGCAATCTAGCGGGGGCGGCCAAAAACATTCAGTACTTC

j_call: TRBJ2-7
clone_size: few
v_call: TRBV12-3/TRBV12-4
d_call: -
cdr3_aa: CASRRGPRAYEQYF
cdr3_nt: TGTGCCAGCAGAAGGGGACCGAGAGCCTACGAGCAGTACTTC

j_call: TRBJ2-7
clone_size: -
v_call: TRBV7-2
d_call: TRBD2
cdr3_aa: CASRGSGSSYNEQYF
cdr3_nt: TGTGCCAGCAGAGGAAGCGGGAGCTCCTACAATGAGCAGTACTTC

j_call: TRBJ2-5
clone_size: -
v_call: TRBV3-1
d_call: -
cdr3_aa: CASSPNWDTRKREAQYF
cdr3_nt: TGTGCCAGCAGTCCAAACTGGGACACTCGGAAGAGGGAGGCCCAGTACTTC

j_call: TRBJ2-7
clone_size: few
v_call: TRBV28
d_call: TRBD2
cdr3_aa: CASSARGGSSYEQYF
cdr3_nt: TGTGCCAGCAGTGCCCGGGGGGGAAGCTCCTACGAGCAGTACTTC

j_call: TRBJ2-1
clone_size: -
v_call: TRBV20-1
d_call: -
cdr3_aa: CSARDLLKETQFF
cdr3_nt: TGCAGTGCGAGAGATCTCTTAAAAGAGACCCAGTTCTTC

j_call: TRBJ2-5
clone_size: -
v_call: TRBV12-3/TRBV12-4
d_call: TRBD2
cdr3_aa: CAIEAGDENEQYF
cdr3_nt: TGTGCTATCGAGGCGGGAGACGAGAATGAGCAGTACTTC

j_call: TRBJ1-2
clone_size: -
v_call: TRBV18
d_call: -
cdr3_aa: CASSPPSPGVNYGYTF
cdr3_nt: TGTGCCAGCTCACCACCATCACCAGGAGTTAACTATGGCTACACCTTC

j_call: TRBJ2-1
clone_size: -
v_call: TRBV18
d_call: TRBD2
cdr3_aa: CASSPSSGRSGERFF
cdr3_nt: TGTGCCAGCTCACCATCTAGCGGGAGGAGCGGTGAGCGGTTCTTC

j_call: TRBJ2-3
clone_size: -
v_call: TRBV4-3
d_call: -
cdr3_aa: CASSPAVLADTQYF
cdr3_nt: TGCGCCAGCAGCCCAGCGGTGTTGGCAGATACGCAGTATTTT

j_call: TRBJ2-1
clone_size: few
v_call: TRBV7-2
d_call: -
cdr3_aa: CASSLGGQIYNEQFF
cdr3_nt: TGTGCCAGCAGCTTGGGGGGACAGATCTACAATGAGCAGTTCTTC

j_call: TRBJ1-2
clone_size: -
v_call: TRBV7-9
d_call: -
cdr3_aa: CASSSGTPYGYTF
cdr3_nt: TGTGCCAGCAGCTCCGGGACACCATATGGCTACACCTTC

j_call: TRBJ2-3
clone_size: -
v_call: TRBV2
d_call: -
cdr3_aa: CASSEALGLQGLDTQYF
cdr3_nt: TGTGCCAGCAGTGAAGCGCTTGGCCTTCAGGGGTTGGATACGCAGTATTTT

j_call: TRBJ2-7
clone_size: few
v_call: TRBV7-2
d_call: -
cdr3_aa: CASSPTSGQPYEQYF
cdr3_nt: TGTGCCAGCAGCCCTACGAGCGGACAGCCCTACGAGCAGTACTTC

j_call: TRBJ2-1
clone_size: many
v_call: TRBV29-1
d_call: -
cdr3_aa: CSVEGGPLQGYNEQFF
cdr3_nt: TGCAGCGTTGAGGGCGGGCCCCTACAGGGCTACAATGAGCAGTTCTTC

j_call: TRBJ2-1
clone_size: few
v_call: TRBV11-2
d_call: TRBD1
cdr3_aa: CASSLRGGTYNEQFF
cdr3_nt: TGTGCCAGCAGCTTAAGAGGGGGCACCTACAATGAGCAGTTCTTC

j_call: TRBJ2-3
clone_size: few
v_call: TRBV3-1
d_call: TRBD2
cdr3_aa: CASSLRGSGGGDTQYF
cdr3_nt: TGTGCCAGCAGCTTGAGGGGAAGCGGGGGAGGGGATACGCAGTATTTT

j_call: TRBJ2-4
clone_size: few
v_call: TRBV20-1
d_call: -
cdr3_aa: CSARAKNIQYF
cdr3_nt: TGCAGTGCTAGAGCTAAAAACATTCAGTACTTC

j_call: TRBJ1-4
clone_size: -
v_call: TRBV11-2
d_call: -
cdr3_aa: CASNEGSNEKLFF
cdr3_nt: TGTGCCAGCAACGAAGGTTCTAATGAAAAACTGTTTTTT

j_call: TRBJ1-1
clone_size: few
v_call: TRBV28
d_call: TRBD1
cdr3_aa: CASRAGGEPMNTEAFF
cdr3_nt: TGTGCCAGCAGGGCAGGGGGGGAACCGATGAACACTGAAGCTTTCTTT

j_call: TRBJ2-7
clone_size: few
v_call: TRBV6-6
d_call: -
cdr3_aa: CASSGSFDLYEQYF
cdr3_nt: TGTGCCAGCAGCGGGAGTTTTGACCTCTACGAGCAGTACTTC

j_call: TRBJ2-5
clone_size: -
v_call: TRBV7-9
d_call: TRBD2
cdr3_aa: CASSPLANQETQYF
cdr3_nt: TGTGCCAGCAGCCCACTAGCGAATCAAGAGACCCAGTACTTC

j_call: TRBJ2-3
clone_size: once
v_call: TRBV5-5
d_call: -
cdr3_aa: CASTRGGDSTDTQYF
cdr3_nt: TGCGCCAGCACCCGCGGTGGGGACAGCACAGATACGCAGTATTTT

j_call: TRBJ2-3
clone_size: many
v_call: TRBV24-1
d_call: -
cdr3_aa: CATSDSRVSTDTQYF
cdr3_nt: TGTGCCACCAGTGATTCTCGGGTTAGCACAGATACGCAGTATTTT